The following is a T cell receptor (beta chain) sequence with its context. Antigen unknown. TCRdb re-called the reads through MiXCR, storing one row per CDR3 protein. This table holds approximately 260,000 distinct CDR3 sequences, under 25% found once. This entry comes from a study of T cell repertoires in cytomegalovirus infection. J lost 4 bases, V lost 1 base, and 3 bases had no gene match. Germline V gene sequence: CDR1 MNHEY, CDR2 SMNVEV (reference sequence). CDR3 size: 15 residues. The chain couples TRBV27 to TRBJ1-2; 10 bases line up with TRBD1. The source was cultured PBMCs, collected from culture after CMV antigen stimulation. The source is a human donor in good health (CMV status not recorded). Some clones in this sample may be carry-over from other donors' samples. The CDR3 bases are TGTGCCAGCAGTTTATATGGGACAGGGGTCTATGGCTACACCTTC. The encoded protein is CASSLYGTGVYGYTF.